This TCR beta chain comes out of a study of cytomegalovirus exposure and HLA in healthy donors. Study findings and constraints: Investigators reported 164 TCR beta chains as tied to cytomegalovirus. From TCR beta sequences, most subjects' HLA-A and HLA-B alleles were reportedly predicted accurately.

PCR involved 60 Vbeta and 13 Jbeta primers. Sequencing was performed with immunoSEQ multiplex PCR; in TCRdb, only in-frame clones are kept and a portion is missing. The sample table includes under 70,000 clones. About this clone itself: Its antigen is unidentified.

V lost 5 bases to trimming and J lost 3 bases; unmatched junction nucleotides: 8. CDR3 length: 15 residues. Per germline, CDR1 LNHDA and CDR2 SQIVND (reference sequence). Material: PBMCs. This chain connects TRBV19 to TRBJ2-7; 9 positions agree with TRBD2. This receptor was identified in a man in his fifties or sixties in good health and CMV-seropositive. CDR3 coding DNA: TGTGCCAGTAGTGCGGCGAGCGGGAGGAACTACGAGCAGTACTTC. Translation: CASSAASGRNYEQYF. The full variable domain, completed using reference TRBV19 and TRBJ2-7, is DGGITQSPKYLFRKEGQNVTLSCEQNLNHDAMYWYRQDPGQGLRLIYYSQIVNDFQKGDIAEGYSVSREKKESFPLTVTSAQKNPTAFYLCASSAASGRNYEQYFGPGTRLTVT.